The 26 T cell receptor beta chains given below trace back to one sample, sequenced in a study of T cell repertoires in cytomegalovirus infection. Their antigen targets remain unknown. From the reads, TCRdb called clonotypes with MiXCR, one entry per CDR3 protein. The sample has roughly 310,000 distinct CDR3 sequences, 25% to 30% seen once; the top ten hold roughly 20%. Sequenced material: cultured PBMCs, taken from culture after CMV antigen stimulation. These receptors all stem from a human donor in good health (CMV status not recorded). Some clones in this sample may be carry-over from other donors' samples.

This sequence joins TRBV6-6 and TRBJ1-4; D ambiguous. Per germline, CDR1 MNHNY and CDR2 SVGAGI (reference sequence). This CDR3 contains 14 residues. The V end lost 5 bases, the J end lost 5 bases, and 12 bases lay between the germline ends. As DNA, the CDR3 is TGTGCCAGCAGTGAGCGTCGGCAGAATGAAAAACTGTTTTTT. Amino acid sequence: CASSERRQNEKLFF.

There are a few counts of this clonotype. The chain joins TRBV6-2 or TRBV6-3 to TRBJ2-7; 8 bases fit TRBD2. V shed 2 bases and J 3 bases; nucleotides not matched to a gene: 6. Germline V lookup: CDR1 MNHEY, CDR2 SVGEGT. This CDR3 contains 15 residues. The CDR3 reads CASSYPTSGIYEQYF. In nucleotides, the CDR3 is TGTGCCAGCAGTTACCCCACTAGCGGCATCTACGAGCAGTACTTC.

The chain is built from TRBV7-8 and TRBJ2-1; D may be TRBD1 or TRBD2 (5 bases each). Looked up from germline, CDR1 is SGHVS and CDR2 is FQNEAQ. The CDR3 is 15 residues long. Trimming shortened V by 4 bases and J by 2 bases, and 12 bases separated the two germline ends. Here the CDR3 DNA reads TGTGCCAGCAGCTGGGGCCCGGGAACCTACAATGAGCAGTTCTTC. This codes for CASSWGPGTYNEQFF.

V gene TRBV10-3 combines with J gene TRBJ1-3; 8 positions agree with TRBD1. This CDR3 contains 14 residues. With V trimmed by 6 bases and J by 4 bases, 5 bases remained unmatched. Germline loops: CDR1 ENHRY, CDR2 SYGVKD. In nucleotides, the CDR3 is TGTGCCATCAGAGGACAGGGTGCCGGAAACACCATATATTTT. This gives the protein CAIRGQGAGNTIYF.

This clonotype turned up a few times. The rearrangement joins TRBV7-2 to TRBJ2-1; D is uncertain. This CDR3 contains 14 residues. Germline V gene lookup returns CDR1 SGHTA and CDR2 FQGNSA. V was shortened by 5 bases and J by 3 bases, with 11 bases between the two germline ends. CDR3 residues: CASSPELLYNEQFF. DNA for the CDR3: TGTGCCAGCAGCCCTGAACTTCTCTACAATGAGCAGTTCTTC.

This clonotype has a count of ten or more. J is TRBJ1-4 and V is TRBV27; 10 bases map to TRBD1. Looked up from germline, CDR1 is MNHEY and CDR2 is SMNVEV (reference sequence). CDR3 length: 15 residues. Trimming at V came to 4 bases and at J to 7 bases, leaving 6 bases not matched to a gene. Here the CDR3 reads CASSSRQGASEKLFF. CDR3 sequence (DNA): TGTGCCAGCAGTTCGAGACAGGGGGCGAGTGAAAAACTGTTTTTT. Full variable domain (remainder filled in from reference TRBV27 and TRBJ1-4): EAQVTQNPRYLITVTGKKLTVTCSQNMNHEYMSWYRQDPGLGLRQIYYSMNVEVTDKGDVPEGYKVSRKEKRNFPLILESPSPNQTSLYFCASSSRQGASEKLFFGSGTQLSVL.

This clonotype was recorded a few times. This sequence joins TRBV6-6 and TRBJ1-5; TRBD1 aligns across 8 bases. Germline CDR1 is MNHNY and CDR2 is SVGAGI (reference sequence). The CDR3 is made up of 17 amino acids. With 5 bases clipped from V and 2 bases from J, the junction kept 11 bases outside the gene matches. This chain's CDR3 is CASSPGQGGDGNQPQHF. The DNA for the CDR3 is TGTGCCAGCAGTCCCGGACAGGGTGGGGATGGCAATCAGCCCCAGCATTTT.

This clonotype was observed a handful of times. The chain employs TRBV7-9 and TRBJ2-7, with 10 bases identical to TRBD2. Germline V gene data show CDR1 as SEHNR and CDR2 as FQNEAQ (reference sequence). The CDR3 runs to 16 residues. With V trimmed by 1 base and J by 2 bases, 5 bases remained unmatched. The CDR3 DNA sequence: TGTGCCAGCAGCTTAGGGGCTAGCGGGAGCCCCTACGAGCAGTACTTC. As protein: CASSLGASGSPYEQYF.

V and J are TRBV28 and TRBJ2-1; no clear D gene. The CDR3 runs 13 residues. CDR1 and CDR2 (germline): MDHEN, SYDVKM. V lost 7 bases and J 9 bases, leaving 16 bases between the germline ends. CDR3 residues: CASTLFGKSEQFF. The CDR3 coding sequence is TGTGCCAGCACCCTTTTTGGGAAGAGTGAGCAGTTCTTC.

J is TRBJ1-1 and V is TRBV12-3 or TRBV12-4; the D is unclear. There are 13 residues in the CDR3. V lost 2 bases, J lost 4 bases, and 8 bases lay in between. Here the CDR3 reads CASSLWGGTEAFF. As DNA, the CDR3 is TGTGCCAGCAGTTTATGGGGAGGCACTGAAGCTTTCTTT.

DNA for the CDR3: TGTGCCAGAAGCTTGACCGGGTCCCAAGGGGAAGAGACCCAGTACTTC. This sequence encodes CARSLTGSQGEETQYF. The V gene is TRBV5-3, the J gene TRBJ2-5, with a weak D call TRBD1 (5 bases). TRBV5-3 falls under the ORF class, with uncertain function. The CDR3 is 16 amino acids. The germline V and J ends were trimmed by 1 base and 3 bases, with 16 bases remaining between them.

This chain joins TRBV20-1 and TRBJ1-1; D uncertain. This CDR3 has 15 residues. Germline-derived CDR1 and CDR2 are DFQATT and SNEGSKA (reference sequence). Trimming pared 0 bases from V and 5 bases from J, leaving 16 bases between. The DNA for the CDR3 is TGCAGTGCTAGAGATATAACCGAGGGAAGGACTGAAGCTTTCTTT. Translated, it gives CSARDITEGRTEAFF.

The chain links TRBV7-9 to TRBJ1-3; D possibly corresponds to TRBD1 (5 bases). Germline CDR1 SEHNR, CDR2 FQNEAQ (reference sequence). V lost 6 bases and J 4 bases, leaving 10 bases between the germline ends. This CDR3 comprises 13 residues. The CDR3 coding sequence is TGTGCCAGCAGTGGGGCAGGCGGAAACACCATATATTTT. Protein product: CASSGAGGNTIYF.

This clonotype was detected only a few times. This rearrangement joins TRBV7-3 to TRBJ2-2; 7 nucleotides match TRBD2. The CDR3 sequence is 15 residues long. The V gene end was trimmed by 0 bases and the J gene end by 7 bases; junction bases not matched to a gene: 5. The germline CDR1 and CDR2 sequences are SGHTA and FQGTGA. The CDR3 region has the DNA TGTGCCAGCAGCTTAACCGGGAGGAATATCGGGGAGCTGTTTTTT. Its translation is CASSLTGRNIGELFF.

This clonotype was counted only a few times. CDR3 sequence: CASAAGANYGYTF. For the CDR3, the DNA is TGTGCCAGCGCGGCGGGGGCGAACTATGGCTACACCTTC. The rearrangement links TRBV28 to TRBJ1-2; maybe TRBD1 (6 bases). Trimming shortened V by 8 bases and J by 2 bases, and 12 bases separated the two germline ends. The germline gives CDR1 MDHEN, CDR2 SYDVKM. The CDR3 covers 13 residues.

The V call is TRBV5-6, the J call TRBJ2-7, with D unclear. The germline V and J ends were trimmed by 2 bases and 4 bases, with 10 bases remaining between them. The germline CDR1 and CDR2 sequences are SGHDT and YYEEEE. The CDR3 sequence is 13 residues long. CDR3 loop: CASSFGGEYEQYF. In DNA form, the CDR3 reads TGTGCCAGCAGCTTTGGCGGAGAGTACGAGCAGTACTTC.

The chain links TRBV20-1 to TRBJ2-2, with D possibly being TRBD2 (5 bases). Germline CDR1 is DFQATT and CDR2 is SNEGSKA (reference sequence). The CDR3 runs to 12 residues. Trimming cost V 1 base and J 5 bases, with 5 bases left between them. As DNA, the CDR3 is TGCAGTGCTAGAGGAGGGACCGGGGAGCTGTTTTTT. Translated: CSARGGTGELFF.

The chain has TRBV6-1 and TRBJ2-1, with 11 bases matching TRBD2. The CDR3 contains 13 residues. With V trimmed by 5 bases and J by 13 bases, 7 bases remained unmatched. Germline V gene data show CDR1 as MNHNS and CDR2 as SASEGT. As DNA, the CDR3 is TGTGCCAGCAGTCAGGGACTAGCGGTTGATCAGTTCTTC. Translated: CASSQGLAVDQFF.

The sample holds a few counts of this clonotype. The chain is built from TRBV7-6 and TRBJ1-1; the D is unclear. The germline V gene encodes CDR1 SGHVS and CDR2 FNYEAQ. Trimming cost V 2 bases and J 7 bases, with 14 bases left between them. The CDR3 has 14 amino acids. This CDR3 is CASSLIGQTHEAFF. In nucleotides, the CDR3 is TGTGCCAGCAGCTTAATCGGGCAGACCCATGAAGCTTTCTTT.

This clonotype turned up a few times. J is TRBJ1-1 and V is TRBV7-9; the D is unclear. Germline values: CDR1 SEHNR, CDR2 FQNEAQ (reference sequence). The CDR3 loop spans 12 amino acids. V lost 1 base to trimming and J lost 5 bases, with 5 bases between them. As DNA, the CDR3 is TGTGCCAGCAGCTTAGTTAGGACTGAAGCTTTCTTT. Amino acids: CASSLVRTEAFF.

In its sample, this clonotype was seen a few times. V usage is TRBV18 and J usage is TRBJ1-3, with D perhaps TRBD1 (5 bases). CDR3 size: 17 residues. Germline lookup yields CDR1 KGHSH and CDR2 LQKENI. Trimming stripped 6 bases from V and 0 bases from J, with 18 bases between. The CDR3 DNA follows: TGTGCCAGCTCGTCGGGACGGGAAAGCTTCTCTGGAAACACCATATATTTT. Its translation: CASSSGRESFSGNTIYF.

The chain combines TRBV30 with TRBJ1-1; D is unresolved. V was cut by 2 bases and J by 5 bases, with 12 bases left in between. This CDR3 has 13 amino acids. Germline V CDR1 and CDR2: GTSNPN, SVGIG (reference sequence). The CDR3 coding sequence is TGTGCCTGGAGTCCCATCCTCGGTACTGAAGCTTTCTTT. Translation: CAWSPILGTEAFF.

The V call is TRBV4-2, the J call TRBJ2-4, with TRBD2 matching over 7 bases. Germline CDR1 is LGHNA and CDR2 is YNFKEQ. The CDR3 is 15 residues long. The J segment lost 7 bases and the V segment lost 1 base, leaving 7 bases of the junction unmatched. CDR3 sequence (DNA): TGTGCCAGCAGCCAAGGCGGGAGTGGAGGGAACATTCAGTACTTC. Protein sequence: CASSQGGSGGNIQYF.

This clonotype was seen at least ten times. This chain uses TRBV7-2 with TRBJ2-1; D not certain. V was clipped by 3 bases and J by 8 bases, with 8 bases between them. CDR3 length equals 12 residues. CDR1 and CDR2 from the germline V gene are SGHTA and FQGNSA. The CDR3 protein is CASSFEGYEQFF. CDR3 nucleotides: TGTGCCAGCAGCTTTGAAGGTTATGAGCAGTTCTTC.

The sample holds a few counts of this clonotype. The genes are TRBV7-9 and TRBJ1-2; TRBD1 might be the D (6 bases). The V gene's germline CDR1 is SEHNR and CDR2 FQNEAQ (reference sequence). V was trimmed by 4 bases and J by 4 bases, leaving 19 bases between them. The CDR3 consists of 16 residues. The CDR3 sequence: CASSSPSGHPRYGYTF. Written as DNA, the CDR3 is TGTGCCAGCAGCTCCCCCTCGGGACATCCTCGCTATGGCTACACCTTC.

The sample holds a few counts of this clonotype. The chain combines TRBV19 with TRBJ1-5; D not certain. This CDR3 contains 15 residues. The V gene's germline CDR1 is LNHDA and CDR2 SQIVND (reference sequence). Trimming stripped 7 bases from V and 3 bases from J, with 16 bases between. CDR3 loop: CASTSRTKNNQPQHF. Written as DNA, the CDR3 is TGTGCCAGTACATCAAGGACGAAAAACAATCAGCCCCAGCATTTT.